The 25 T cell receptor beta chains below all came from one sample that was sequenced in a study of a mutant IDH1 vaccine in newly diagnosed glioma (dated by TCRdb to the early 2020s). These receptors' antigens are unknown. The sample's time point, from its label and the paper: week 47, end of study. Each vaccine dose, consisting of 300 ug of a 20-mer mutant IDH1 peptide in Montanide, was administered subcutaneously with topical imiquimod. Libraries were prepared through the immunoSEQ multiplex PCR assay. As stored in TCRdb, this immuneACCESS dataset retains in-frame rearrangements with V and J assigned. A fraction of the clones does not appear; measured against another copy, unresolved V genes explain less than half of the discrepancy, and the remainder lacks a known reason. Recorded for this sample are some 62,000 clones; around 86% of them occurred a single time. The top ten hold 3.8% of the sample.

The specimen was PBMCs, collected from a glioma patient whose treatment included an IDH1 peptide vaccine. The receptors come from a man aged 25 to 40 with glioma.

V is TRBV5-1 and J is TRBJ2-1; D is undetermined. The CDR3 runs to 16 residues. Trimming removed 1 base at V and 0 bases at J, with 11 bases between. The V gene's germline CDR1 is SGHRS and CDR2 YFSETQ. The CDR3 DNA follows: TGCGCCAGCAGCTTGCAAGCAGCAAACTCCTACAATGAGCAGTTCTTC. The encoded protein is CASSLQAANSYNEQFF.

The gene calls are TRBV29-1 and TRBJ2-4; D is uncertain. Germline V gene data show CDR1 as SQVTM and CDR2 as ANQGSEA. The CDR3 loop spans 13 amino acids. V shed 0 bases and J shed 4 bases, with 7 bases lying between them. CDR3 region: CSVEDQSKNIQYF. In nucleotides, the CDR3 is TGCAGCGTTGAAGACCAGTCTAAAAACATTCAGTACTTC.

Points on this clone: Other nucleotide sequences from this sample produce the same CDR3. This chain links TRBV5-6 with TRBJ2-3, with TRBD1 identical over 7 bases. Germline CDR1 is SGHDT and CDR2 is YYEEEE. Trimming took 1 base from V and 0 from J; bases not matched to a gene: 2. This CDR3 comprises 15 residues. The chain's CDR3 is CASSLRGRSTDTQYF. Written as DNA, the CDR3 is TGTGCCAGCAGCTTGAGGGGGCGGAGCACAGATACGCAGTATTTT.

This rearrangement joins TRBV7-9 to TRBJ2-7; D ambiguous. The germline CDR1 and CDR2 sequences are SEHNR and FQNEAQ (reference sequence). The CDR3 is made up of 11 amino acids. The V end was cut by 5 bases, the J end by 4 bases, with 6 bases between. The CDR3 bases are TGTGCCAGCAGCCCCGGATACGAGCAGTACTTC. This gives the protein CASSPGYEQYF.

J is TRBJ1-2 and V is TRBV9, with a weak D call TRBD1 (6 bases). There are 13 residues in the CDR3. The V gene lost 6 bases and the J gene lost 3 bases, with 12 bases spanning the gap. The germline V gene encodes CDR1 SGDLS and CDR2 YYNGEE. In DNA form, the CDR3 reads TGTGCCAGCACCCTAGGGGGAGACTATGGCTACACCTTC. Translation gives CASTLGGDYGYTF.

The CDR3 nucleotides are TGTGCCAGCTTGCGGGCTGGCAATCAGCCCCAGCATTTT. This sequence encodes CASLRAGNQPQHF. The chain has TRBV28 and TRBJ1-5; D remains unclear. Per germline, CDR1 MDHEN and CDR2 SYDVKM. Trimming removed 8 bases at V and 2 bases at J, with 10 bases between. This CDR3 is built from 13 residues. Based on the CDR3 plus reference TRBV28 and TRBJ1-5, the full variable domain is DVKVTQSSRYLVKRTGEKVFLECVQDMDHENMFWYRQDPGLGLRLIYFSYDVKMKEKGDIPEGYSVSREKKERFSLILESASTNQTSMYLCASLRAGNQPQHFGDGTRLSIL.

The genes are TRBV11-2 and TRBJ2-3; no firm D call. This CDR3 has 16 amino acids. The V end was cut by 2 bases, the J end by 1 base, with 13 bases between. CDR1 and CDR2 from the germline V gene are SGHAT and FQNNGV. The CDR3 region is CASSLNPQFRTDTQYF. DNA of the CDR3: TGTGCCAGCAGCTTAAACCCGCAATTTCGCACAGATACGCAGTATTTT.

The CDR3 coding sequence is TGTGCCAGCAGTTACTCGTTGACAGGGGGCGAGTTCTTC. Translated, it gives CASSYSLTGGEFF. The rearrangement joins TRBV6-5 to TRBJ2-1; TRBD1 matches 10 bases. CDR1 MNHEY and CDR2 SVGAGI come from the germline V gene. V was pared by 0 bases and J by 14 bases, with 4 bases of the junction left unmatched. The CDR3 contains 13 residues.

J is TRBJ2-5 and V is TRBV7-2, with D possibly TRBD1 on 6 matching bases. The germline V and J ends were trimmed by 3 bases and 5 bases, with 10 bases remaining between them. Germline V lookup: CDR1 SGHTA, CDR2 FQGNSA. The CDR3 is 13 amino acids. DNA of the CDR3: TGTGCCAGCAGCTTTAACAGGGAGGAGACCCAGTACTTC. Protein sequence: CASSFNREETQYF.

The chain carries TRBV6-5 and TRBJ1-2; perhaps TRBD1 as D (5 bases). V was clipped by 5 bases and J by 8 bases, with 21 bases between them. CDR1 is MNHEY and CDR2 is SVGAGI in the germline V gene. CDR3 length equals 15 residues. This CDR3 is CASSTSGGVSGGYTF. The CDR3 nucleotides read TGTGCCAGCAGTACCTCCGGGGGGGTTTCCGGAGGCTACACCTTC.

CDR3 in amino acids: CASSQGRWGSLNEQFF. DNA of the CDR3: TGCGCCAGCAGCCAGGGCCGGTGGGGTTCTTTAAATGAGCAGTTCTTC. The gene calls are TRBV4-1 and TRBJ2-1; D is undetermined. Germline CDR1 is MGHRA and CDR2 is YSYEKL. The ends were cut back, 3 bases at V and 7 bases at J, with 19 bases in the middle. The CDR3 spans 16 residues.

The chain uses TRBV7-9 and TRBJ2-1; TRBD2 agrees at 16 bases. Trimming took 3 bases from V and 6 from J; bases not matched to a gene: 2. Looked up from germline, CDR1 is SEHNR and CDR2 is FQNEAQ (reference sequence). The CDR3 loop spans 16 amino acids. CDR3 protein: CASSFGTSGGVNEQFF. For the CDR3, the DNA is TGTGCCAGCAGCTTCGGGACTAGCGGGGGGGTCAATGAGCAGTTCTTC.

The gene calls are TRBV27 and TRBJ1-4; 9 bases fit TRBD1. From germline, CDR1 is MNHEY and CDR2 SMNVEV (reference sequence). V lost 6 bases, J lost 8 bases, and 7 bases stayed unmatched. This CDR3 spans 14 amino acids. The CDR3 loop is CASSLGQGAEKLFF. Written as DNA, the CDR3 is TGTGCCAGCAGCCTGGGACAGGGAGCGGAAAAACTGTTTTTT.

This rearrangement joins TRBV6-5 to TRBJ2-2; D might be TRBD2 (6 bases). Trimming left V 6 bases short and J 3 bases short, with 11 bases between. This CDR3 is built from 14 residues. Germline V gene lookup returns CDR1 MNHEY and CDR2 SVGAGI. CDR3 sequence reads: CASRMRGDTGELFF. The CDR3 DNA follows: TGTGCCAGCAGAATGCGGGGAGACACCGGGGAGCTGTTTTTT.

The chain combines TRBV19 with TRBJ1-5; no firm D call. Trimming stripped 1 base from V and 0 bases from J, with 7 bases between. This CDR3 region has 15 residues. From germline, CDR1 is LNHDA and CDR2 SQIVND (reference sequence). The CDR3 DNA sequence: TGTGCCAGTAGTATAGTATGGGTTAGCAATCAGCCCCAGCATTTT. Amino acids: CASSIVWVSNQPQHF.

V and J are TRBV27 and TRBJ2-7; D gene unclear. Germline V CDR1 and CDR2: MNHEY, SMNVEV (reference sequence). The CDR3 runs to 13 residues. The ends were cut back, 2 bases at V and 3 bases at J, with 8 bases in the middle. Written as DNA, the CDR3 is TGTGCCAGCAGTTTACACGGCAGCTACGAGCAGTACTTC. It yields the protein CASSLHGSYEQYF.

This clone was counted a single time. The genes are TRBV5-8 and TRBJ2-7, with a tentative D call TRBD2 (5 bases). The germline gives CDR1 SGHTS, CDR2 YDEGEE. The CDR3 covers 15 residues. V was trimmed by 0 bases and J by 1 base, leaving 11 bases between them. The CDR3 here is CASSLAGLLSYEQYF. For the CDR3, the DNA is TGTGCCAGCAGCTTGGCCGGACTGCTGTCCTACGAGCAGTACTTC.

V gene TRBV28 combines with J gene TRBJ1-2, with 8 nucleotides matching TRBD1. The CDR3 runs 14 residues. V dropped 5 bases and J dropped 4; count of bases not matched to a gene: 6. CDR1 is MDHEN and CDR2 is SYDVKM in the germline V gene. CDR3 DNA: TGTGCCAGCAGTACAGGGGGGGGGACCTATGGCTACACCTTC. This translates into CASSTGGGTYGYTF.

The CDR3 bases are TGTGCCAGCAGCTTGGCTCCCGGTGGGGGGGAGTGGTACGAGCAGTACTTC. Its protein product is CASSLAPGGGEWYEQYF. The chain recombines TRBV5-6 with TRBJ2-7, with 7 positions matching TRBD2. CDR1 and CDR2 (germline): SGHDT, YYEEEE. Trimming at V came to 0 bases and at J to 4 bases, leaving 13 bases not matched to a gene. The CDR3 contains 17 residues.

The rearrangement joins TRBV5-1 to TRBJ1-1, with 9 nucleotides matching TRBD1. Germline CDR1 SGHRS, CDR2 YFSETQ. This CDR3 is built from 15 residues. The junction had 5 bases not matched to a gene; V was cut back by 0 bases and J by 5 bases. This chain's CDR3 is CASSLGTGEATEAFF. In nucleotides, the CDR3 is TGCGCCAGCAGCTTGGGGACAGGGGAGGCGACTGAAGCTTTCTTT.

This chain connects TRBV19 to TRBJ2-2; D may be TRBD1 (6 bases). V shed 3 bases and J shed 5 bases, with 13 bases lying between them. This CDR3 comprises 15 residues. Germline-derived CDR1 and CDR2 are LNHDA and SQIVND (reference sequence). CDR3 region: CASSIGFQGTGELFF. Written as DNA, the CDR3 is TGTGCCAGTAGTATCGGGTTTCAGGGGACCGGGGAGCTGTTTTTT.

The chain carries TRBV18 and TRBJ1-4; unclear D gene. CDR3 length: 15 residues. Trimming stripped 1 base from V and 4 bases from J, with 10 bases between. Germline values: CDR1 KGHSH, CDR2 LQKENI. The CDR3 nucleotides are TGTGCCAGCTCACCACGGGCGGAAGTTAATGAAAAACTGTTTTTT. It yields the protein CASSPRAEVNEKLFF.

V gene TRBV5-1 combines with J gene TRBJ1-6; D gene uncertain. The CDR3 length is 16 residues. The V and J ends lost 0 bases and 3 bases respectively, with 10 bases between them. Per germline, CDR1 SGHRS and CDR2 YFSETQ. CDR3 sequence: CASSLGTDIYNSPLHF. The CDR3 nucleotides read TGCGCCAGCAGCTTGGGGACGGATATCTATAATTCACCCCTCCACTTT.

This sequence joins TRBV6-6 and TRBJ1-3; no definite D call. This CDR3 is 15 amino acids long. Germline V gene sequence: CDR1 MNHNY, CDR2 SVGAGI (reference sequence). The V end lost 4 bases, the J end lost 3 bases, and 13 bases lay between the germline ends. CDR3 in amino acids: CASSSGGRSGNTIYF. The CDR3 nucleotides are TGTGCCAGCAGTTCAGGCGGCCGGAGTGGAAACACCATATATTTT.

The rearrangement links TRBV18 to TRBJ1-3, with no clear D. V was cut by 2 bases and J by 2 bases, with 13 bases left in between. Germline V CDR1 and CDR2: KGHSH, LQKENI. The CDR3 is made up of 16 amino acids. This chain's CDR3 is CASSPTPEGTGNTIYF. In DNA form, the CDR3 reads TGTGCCAGCTCACCAACCCCCGAAGGGACTGGAAACACCATATATTTT.